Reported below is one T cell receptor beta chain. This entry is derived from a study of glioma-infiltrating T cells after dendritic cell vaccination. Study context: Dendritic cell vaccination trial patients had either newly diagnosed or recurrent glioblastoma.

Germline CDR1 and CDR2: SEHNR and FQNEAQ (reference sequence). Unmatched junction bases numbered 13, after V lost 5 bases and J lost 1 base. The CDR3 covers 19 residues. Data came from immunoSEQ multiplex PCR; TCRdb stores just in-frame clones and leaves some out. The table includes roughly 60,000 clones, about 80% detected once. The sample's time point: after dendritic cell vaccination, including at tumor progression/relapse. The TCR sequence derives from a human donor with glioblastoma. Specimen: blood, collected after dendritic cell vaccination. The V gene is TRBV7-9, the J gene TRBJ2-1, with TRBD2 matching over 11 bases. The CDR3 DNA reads TGTGCCAGCAGCGTCCCTTATAGCGGGGGGGCCGCTTCCTACAATGAGCAGTTCTTC. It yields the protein CASSVPYSGGAASYNEQFF.